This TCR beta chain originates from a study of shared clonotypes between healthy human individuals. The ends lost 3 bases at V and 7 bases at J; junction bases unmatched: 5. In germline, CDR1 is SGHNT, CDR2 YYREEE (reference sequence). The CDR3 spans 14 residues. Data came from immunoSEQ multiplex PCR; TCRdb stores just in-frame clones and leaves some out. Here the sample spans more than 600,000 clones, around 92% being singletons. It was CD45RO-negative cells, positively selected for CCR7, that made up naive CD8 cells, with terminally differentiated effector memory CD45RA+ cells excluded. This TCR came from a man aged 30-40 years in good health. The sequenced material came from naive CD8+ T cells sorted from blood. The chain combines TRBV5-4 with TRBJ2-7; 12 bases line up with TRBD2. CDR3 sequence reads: CASSWTSGTGEQYF. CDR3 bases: TGTGCCAGCAGCTGGACTAGCGGGACGGGGGAGCAGTACTTC.